A single sample is the source of the 22 T cell receptor beta chains below, sequenced in a study of post-analysis software for immune sequencing data. Findings of the study overall: Controls had lower frequencies than patients of 4 or 5 TRBV segments, which included TRBV5-6, TRBV5-1 and TRBV20-1.

For these TCRs, the target antigens are not known. The TCR beta cDNA libraries carried unique molecular identifiers. TCRdb re-analysed the PCR reads in MiXCR, keeping a single row per CDR3 protein. Altogether 400,000 to 500,000 distinct CDR3 sequences are present, over 30% being singletons, with the ten largest covering 6% to 9%. Sequencing was done on a sample of blood. The source is a girl aged 2 to 9 with multiple sclerosis.

This clonotype was seen a few times. The CDR3, as DNA: TGCAGCGTAGACAGGGCGAGTGGCTACACCTTC. Translated: CSVDRASGYTF. The V call is TRBV29-1, the J call TRBJ1-2; TRBD1 matches at 7 bases. CDR1 is SQVTM, CDR2 ANQGSEA, per germline. This CDR3 is built from 11 residues. V shed 6 bases and J 7 bases; nucleotides not matched to a gene: 5.

This clonotype was seen just once. The chain carries TRBV20-1 and TRBJ2-7; weak D call: TRBD2 (5 bases). The germline V gene encodes CDR1 DFQATT and CDR2 SNEGSKA (reference sequence). The V end lost 0 bases, the J end lost 4 bases, and 13 bases lay between the germline ends. The CDR3 sequence is 14 residues long. In nucleotides, the CDR3 is TGCAGTGCTAGAGATCGTTTTCCGGGGTACGAGCAGTACTTC. Translated: CSARDRFPGYEQYF.

The rearrangement links TRBV14 to TRBJ2-4; D gene uncertain. CDR1 and CDR2 from the germline V gene are SGHDN and FVKESK. V lost 4 bases to trimming and J lost 0 bases, with 7 bases between them. CDR3 size: 14 residues. CDR3 sequence: CASSPPGAKNIQYF. For the CDR3, the DNA is TGTGCCAGCAGCCCGCCGGGAGCCAAAAACATTCAGTACTTC.

As regards this clonotype: A read error may account for a junction end that differs from germline. This chain uses TRBV28 with TRBJ2-3, with 10 bases lining up with TRBD1. Germline loops: CDR1 MDHEN, CDR2 SYDVKM. The CDR3 loop spans 14 amino acids. The CDR3 sequence: CAGRGQGNTDTQCF. CDR3 in DNA: TGTGCCGGAAGGGGACAGGGGAACACAGATACGCAGTGTTTT.

This clonotype came up a few times. The gene calls are TRBV3-1 and TRBJ2-7, with D uncertain. The CDR3 length is 13 residues. Germline loops: CDR1 LGHDT, CDR2 YNNKEL (reference sequence). V lost 1 base and J lost 0, with 4 bases in between. The CDR3 DNA is TGTGCCAGCAGCCAAGTAATCTCCTACGAGCAGTACTTC. Residues: CASSQVISYEQYF.

This clonotype was recorded a few times. The chain couples TRBV27 to TRBJ2-7, with TRBD1 identical over 8 bases. The CDR3 extends over 14 amino acids. Germline CDR1 reads MNHEY; CDR2 reads SMNVEV (reference sequence). Losses at the gene ends were 5 bases for V and 6 bases for J; bases not matched to a gene: 9. The CDR3 protein is CASSGYRGASEQYF. The CDR3 DNA sequence: TGTGCCAGCAGTGGTTACAGGGGGGCCAGCGAGCAGTACTTC.

This rearrangement joins TRBV27 to TRBJ2-3; D might be TRBD2 (6 bases). The CDR3 spans 14 residues. Per germline, CDR1 MNHEY and CDR2 SMNVEV (reference sequence). V lost 4 bases, J lost 6 bases, and 14 bases lay in between. The CDR3 coding sequence is TGTGCCAGCAGTTATACTAGCTGGCCCGATACGCAGTATTTT. Translated, it gives CASSYTSWPDTQYF.

The chain couples TRBV12-3 or TRBV12-4 to TRBJ2-7; 9 bases line up with TRBD1. Germline trimming cut 6 bases from V and 6 bases from J; bases unmatched to any gene: 6. This CDR3 is 13 amino acids long. In DNA, the CDR3 is TGTGCCAGCAGGGGACAGGGATACGGCGAGCAGTACTTC. Its translation: CASRGQGYGEQYF.

J is TRBJ2-3 and V is TRBV29-1; D is unresolved. Germline V gives CDR1 SQVTM, CDR2 ANQGSEA. V was pared by 6 bases and J by 1 base, with 17 bases between. This CDR3 contains 15 residues. The CDR3 bases are TGCAGCGTGACATGGACGTCTCGAGGCACAGATACGCAGTATTTT. Translated: CSVTWTSRGTDTQYF.

J is TRBJ2-1 and V is TRBV3-1; no clear D gene. V was clipped by 3 bases and J by 7 bases, with 10 bases between them. This CDR3 spans 13 amino acids. CDR1 and CDR2 (germline): LGHDT, YNNKEL (reference sequence). This chain's CDR3 is CASSHSHGNEQFF. CDR3 nucleotide sequence: TGTGCCAGCAGCCATAGCCATGGTAATGAGCAGTTCTTC.

This clonotype was counted a few times. Here the CDR3 reads CASSQGLAQLFF. The CDR3 bases are TGTGCCAGCAGTCAGGGTTTGGCACAACTGTTTTTT. This chain connects TRBV12-3 or TRBV12-4 to TRBJ1-4, with a tentative D call TRBD1 (5 bases). This CDR3 region has 12 residues. The ends were cut back, 5 bases at V and 12 bases at J, with 13 bases in the middle.

The rearrangement uses TRBV29-1 and TRBJ2-1, with 12 bases that match TRBD2. The CDR3 runs 20 residues. Germline lookup yields CDR1 SQVTM and CDR2 ANQGSEA. With V trimmed by 4 bases and J by 0 bases, 16 bases remained unmatched. CDR3 protein: CSVVFLEGLAGPSSYNEQFF. CDR3 sequence (DNA): TGCAGCGTTGTATTCTTGGAGGGACTAGCGGGCCCAAGCTCCTACAATGAGCAGTTCTTC.

This clonotype was recorded a few times. In nucleotides, the CDR3 is TGTGCCAGCATTGTTCTCTTCGGGGCAGATACGCAGTATTTT. Translating gives CASIVLFGADTQYF. The genes are TRBV2 and TRBJ2-3; perhaps TRBD2 as D (5 bases). V was pared by 7 bases and J by 4 bases, with 15 bases between. This CDR3 is 14 amino acids long. Germline lookup yields CDR1 SNHLY and CDR2 FYNNEI.

The chain is built from TRBV5-1 and TRBJ1-1; D not certain. V was cut by 2 bases and J by 0 bases, with 11 bases left in between. CDR1 is SGHRS and CDR2 is YFSETQ in the germline V gene. The CDR3 sequence is 15 residues long. The CDR3 nucleotides are TGCGCCAGCAGCTTCCGGGCCATGATGAACACTGAAGCTTTCTTT. As protein: CASSFRAMMNTEAFF.

The V call is TRBV14, the J call TRBJ2-3; tentative D call: TRBD2 (5 bases). Germline values: CDR1 SGHDN, CDR2 FVKESK. The V end was cut by 1 base, the J end by 3 bases, with 14 bases between. CDR3 length: 16 residues. The CDR3 coding sequence is TGTGCCAGCAGCCAAGGGGAGTATTTTGGGACAGATACGCAGTATTTT. This gives the protein CASSQGEYFGTDTQYF.

There are a few counts of this clonotype. V and J are TRBV6-5 and TRBJ1-2, with 9 positions matching TRBD1. The germline V gene has CDR1 MNHEY and CDR2 SVGAGI. The CDR3 extends over 15 amino acids. V was clipped by 2 bases and J by 5 bases; unmatched bases: 6. The CDR3 DNA is TGTGCCAGCAGTTACGCTACAGGGGGCGGGTATGGCTACACCTTC. Its translation: CASSYATGGGYGYTF.

This clonotype was picked up a small number of times. This chain joins TRBV9 and TRBJ2-3; D gene unclear. This CDR3 has 12 amino acids. Germline CDR1 reads SGDLS; CDR2 reads YYNGEE. Trimming stripped 4 bases from V and 2 bases from J, with 5 bases between. CDR3: CASSSITDTQYF. The CDR3 nucleotides are TGTGCCAGCAGCTCGATCACAGATACGCAGTATTTT.

This clonotype was seen more than once but under ten times. The chain links TRBV6-2 or TRBV6-3 to TRBJ2-1, with a possible D match to TRBD1 (6 bases). The CDR3 consists of 14 residues. Germline assignment: CDR1 MNHEY and CDR2 SVGEGT. The ends were cut back, 6 bases at V and 7 bases at J, with 16 bases in the middle. CDR3: CASSPGQIPNEQFF. The CDR3 DNA reads as TGTGCCAGCAGCCCGGGACAAATCCCTAATGAGCAGTTCTTC.

This sequence joins TRBV10-3 and TRBJ2-5; D gene uncertain. Germline V gene lookup returns CDR1 ENHRY and CDR2 SYGVKD. Trimming took 4 bases from V and 3 from J, leaving 6 bases between them. The CDR3 contains 12 residues. CDR3 region: CAISGLEETQYF. DNA of the CDR3: TGTGCCATCAGTGGGTTAGAAGAGACCCAGTACTTC.

The V gene is TRBV4-2, the J gene TRBJ2-7, with D maybe TRBD1 (5 bases). V shed 1 base and J shed 6 bases, with 16 bases lying between them. The length of the CDR3 is 15 residues. The germline gives CDR1 LGHNA, CDR2 YNFKEQ. This CDR3 is CASSQVKTETCEQYF. The CDR3 DNA follows: TGTGCCAGCAGCCAAGTTAAGACAGAGACCTGCGAGCAGTACTTC.

The chain carries TRBV14 and TRBJ1-1, with TRBD1 as a possible D gene (5 bases). V lost 0 bases to trimming and J lost 6 bases, with 11 bases between them. This CDR3 spans 14 amino acids. Germline CDR1 and CDR2: SGHDN and FVKESK. The CDR3 sequence is CASSQDGGTAEAFF. CDR3 bases: TGTGCCAGCAGCCAAGATGGGGGAACCGCTGAAGCTTTCTTT.

The V call is TRBV5-1, the J call TRBJ2-7; 14 bases align to TRBD2. The CDR3 is 18 residues long. CDR1 is SGHRS and CDR2 is YFSETQ in the germline V gene. The V segment lost 3 bases and the J segment 0 bases; nucleotides outside the gene matches: 8. CDR3 residues: CASSSGTSGGPSSYEQYF. As DNA, the CDR3 is TGCGCCAGCAGCTCAGGGACTAGCGGGGGCCCGAGCTCCTACGAGCAGTACTTC.